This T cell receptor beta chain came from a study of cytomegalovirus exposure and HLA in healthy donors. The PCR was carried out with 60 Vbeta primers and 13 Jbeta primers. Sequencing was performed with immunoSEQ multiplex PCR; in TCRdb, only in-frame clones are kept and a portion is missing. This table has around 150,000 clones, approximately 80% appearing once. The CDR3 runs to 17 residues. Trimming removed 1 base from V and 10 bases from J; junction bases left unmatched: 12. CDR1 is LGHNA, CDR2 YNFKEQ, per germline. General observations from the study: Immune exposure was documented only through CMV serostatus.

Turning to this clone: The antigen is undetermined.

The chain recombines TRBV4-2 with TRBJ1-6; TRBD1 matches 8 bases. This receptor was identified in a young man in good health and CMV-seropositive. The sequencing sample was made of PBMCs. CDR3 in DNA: TGTGCCAGCAGCCAAGTTGGGACAGGAAAAAGTAAATCACCCCTCCACTTT. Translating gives CASSQVGTGKSKSPLHF.